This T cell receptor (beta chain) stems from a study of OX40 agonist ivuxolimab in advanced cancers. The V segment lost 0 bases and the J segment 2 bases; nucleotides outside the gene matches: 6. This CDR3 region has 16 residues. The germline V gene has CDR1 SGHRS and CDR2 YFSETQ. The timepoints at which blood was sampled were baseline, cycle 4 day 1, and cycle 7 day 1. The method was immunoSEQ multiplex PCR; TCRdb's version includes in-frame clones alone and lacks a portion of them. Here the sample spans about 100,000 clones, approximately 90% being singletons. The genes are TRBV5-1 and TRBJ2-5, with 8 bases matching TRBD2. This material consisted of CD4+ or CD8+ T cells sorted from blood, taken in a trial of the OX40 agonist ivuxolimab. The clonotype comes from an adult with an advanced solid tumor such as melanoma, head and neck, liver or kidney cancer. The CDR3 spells CASSLVPSGLQETQYF. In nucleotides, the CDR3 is TGCGCCAGCAGCTTGGTTCCTAGCGGGCTTCAAGAGACCCAGTACTTC.